This entry is about one T cell receptor (beta chain). The data originate from a study of blood T cells in healthy people across ages. The V gene end was trimmed by 5 bases and the J gene end by 6 bases; junction bases not matched to a gene: 8. Germline-derived CDR1 and CDR2 are SGHVS and FNYEAQ. This CDR3 spans 14 amino acids. The use of a sample-barcoded 5' primer and a J-beta primer mix characterized a second PCR of roughly 7 to 11 cycles. A template-switch adaptor with 12 random nucleotides tagged each cDNA molecule. One entry per CDR3 protein results from TCRdb running MiXCR on the 5' RACE reads. This table holds hundreds of thousands of distinct CDR3 sequences, approximately 30% found once.

Sequenced sample: blood. The clonotype originates from a woman aged 80 or older in good health. The V and J genes are TRBV7-6 and TRBJ1-1; 8 bases agree with TRBD1. The CDR3 nucleotides read TGTGCCAGCAGCCCGGGACAGGTTCTGGCTGAAGCTTTCTTT. Translating gives CASSPGQVLAEAFF.